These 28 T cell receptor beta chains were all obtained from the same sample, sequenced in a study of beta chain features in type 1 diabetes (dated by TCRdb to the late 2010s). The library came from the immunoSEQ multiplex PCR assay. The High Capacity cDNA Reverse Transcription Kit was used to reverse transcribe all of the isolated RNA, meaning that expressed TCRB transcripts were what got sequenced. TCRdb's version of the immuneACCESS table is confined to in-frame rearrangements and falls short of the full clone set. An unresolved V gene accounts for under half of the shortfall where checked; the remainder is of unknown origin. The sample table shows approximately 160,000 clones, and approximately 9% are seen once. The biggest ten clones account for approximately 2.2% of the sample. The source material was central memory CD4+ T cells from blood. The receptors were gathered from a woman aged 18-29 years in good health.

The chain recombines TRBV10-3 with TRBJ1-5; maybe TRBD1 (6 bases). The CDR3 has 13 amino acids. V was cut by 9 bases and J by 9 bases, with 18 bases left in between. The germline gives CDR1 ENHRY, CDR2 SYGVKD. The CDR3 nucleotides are TGTGCCATTCGGGGGGGCGCAGAGGGGCCCCAGCATTTT. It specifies CAIRGGAEGPQHF.

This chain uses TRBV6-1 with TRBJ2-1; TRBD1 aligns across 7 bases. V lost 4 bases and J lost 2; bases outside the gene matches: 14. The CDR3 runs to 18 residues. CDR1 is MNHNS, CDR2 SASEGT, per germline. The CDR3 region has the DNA TGTGCCAGCAGTGTTTACACTAGGACAGGCATTACCTACAATGAGCAGTTCTTC. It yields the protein CASSVYTRTGITYNEQFF.

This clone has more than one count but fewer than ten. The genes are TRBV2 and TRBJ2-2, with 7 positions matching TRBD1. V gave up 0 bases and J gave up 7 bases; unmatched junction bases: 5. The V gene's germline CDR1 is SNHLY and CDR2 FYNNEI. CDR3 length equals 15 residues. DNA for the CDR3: TGTGCCAGCAGTGAAGCGCCAGACAGGGACGGGGAGCTGTTTTTT. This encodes CASSEAPDRDGELFF.

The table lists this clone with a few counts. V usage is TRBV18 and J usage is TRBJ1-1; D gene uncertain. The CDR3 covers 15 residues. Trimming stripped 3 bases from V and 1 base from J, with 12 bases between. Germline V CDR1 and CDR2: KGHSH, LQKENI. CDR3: CASSPAEHRNTEAFF. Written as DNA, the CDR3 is TGTGCCAGCTCACCGGCCGAGCACAGGAACACTGAAGCTTTCTTT.

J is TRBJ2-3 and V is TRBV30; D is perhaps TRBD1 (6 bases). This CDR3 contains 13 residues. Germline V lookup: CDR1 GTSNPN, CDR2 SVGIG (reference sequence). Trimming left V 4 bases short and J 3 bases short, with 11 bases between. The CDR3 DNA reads TGTGCCTGGACGAAAGGGGGTACAGATACGCAGTATTTT. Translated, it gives CAWTKGGTDTQYF. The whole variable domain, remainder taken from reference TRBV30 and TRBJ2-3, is SQTIHQWPATLVQPVGSPLSLECTVEGTSNPNLYWYRQAAGRGLQLLFYSVGIGQISSEVPQNLSASRPQDRQFILSSKKLLLSDSGFYLCAWTKGGTDTQYFGPGTRLTVL.

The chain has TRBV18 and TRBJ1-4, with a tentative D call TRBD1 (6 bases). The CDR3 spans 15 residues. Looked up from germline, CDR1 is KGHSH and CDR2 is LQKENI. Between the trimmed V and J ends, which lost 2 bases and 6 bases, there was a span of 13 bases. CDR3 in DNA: TGTGCCAGCTCACCAGTACAGGGCTCGCATGAAAAACTGTTTTTT. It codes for CASSPVQGSHEKLFF.

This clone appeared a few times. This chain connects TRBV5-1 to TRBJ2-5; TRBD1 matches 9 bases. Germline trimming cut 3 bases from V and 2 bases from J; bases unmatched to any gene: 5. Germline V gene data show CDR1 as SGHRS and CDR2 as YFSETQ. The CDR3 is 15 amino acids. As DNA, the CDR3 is TGCGCCAGCAGCTCTTCCGGGACAGGGCAAGAGACCCAGTACTTC. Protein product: CASSSSGTGQETQYF.

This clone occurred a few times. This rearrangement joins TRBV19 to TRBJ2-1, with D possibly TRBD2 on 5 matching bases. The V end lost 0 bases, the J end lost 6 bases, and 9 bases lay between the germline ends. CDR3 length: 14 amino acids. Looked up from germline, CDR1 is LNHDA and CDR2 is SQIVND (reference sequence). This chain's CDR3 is CASSIDRETNEQFF. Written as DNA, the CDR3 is TGTGCCAGTAGTATAGATAGGGAGACCAATGAGCAGTTCTTC.

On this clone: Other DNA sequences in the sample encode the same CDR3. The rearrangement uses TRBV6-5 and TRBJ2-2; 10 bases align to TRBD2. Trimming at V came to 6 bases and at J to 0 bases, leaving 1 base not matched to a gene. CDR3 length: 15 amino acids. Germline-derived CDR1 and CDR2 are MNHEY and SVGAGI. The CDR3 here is CASSLAGANTGELFF. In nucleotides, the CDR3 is TGTGCCAGCAGCCTAGCGGGAGCGAACACCGGGGAGCTGTTTTTT.

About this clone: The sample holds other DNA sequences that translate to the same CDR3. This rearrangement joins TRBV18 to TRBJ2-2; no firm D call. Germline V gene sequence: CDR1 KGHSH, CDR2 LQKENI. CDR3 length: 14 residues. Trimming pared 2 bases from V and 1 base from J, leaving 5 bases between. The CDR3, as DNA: TGTGCCAGCTCACCAGTGAGGAACACCGGGGAGCTGTTTTTT. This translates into CASSPVRNTGELFF.

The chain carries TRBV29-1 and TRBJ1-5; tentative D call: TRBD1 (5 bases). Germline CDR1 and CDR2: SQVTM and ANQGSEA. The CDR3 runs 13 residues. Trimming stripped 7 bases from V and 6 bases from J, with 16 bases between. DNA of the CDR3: TGCAGCGCCGCTTCAGGGTGGGGTCAGCCCCAGCATTTT. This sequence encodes CSAASGWGQPQHF.

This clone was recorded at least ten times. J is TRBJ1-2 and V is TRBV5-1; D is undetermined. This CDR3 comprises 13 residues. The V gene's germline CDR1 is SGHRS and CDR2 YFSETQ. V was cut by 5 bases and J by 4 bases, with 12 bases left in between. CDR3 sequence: CASSVEGGYGYTF. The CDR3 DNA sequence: TGCGCCAGCAGTGTGGAGGGAGGCTATGGCTACACCTTC.

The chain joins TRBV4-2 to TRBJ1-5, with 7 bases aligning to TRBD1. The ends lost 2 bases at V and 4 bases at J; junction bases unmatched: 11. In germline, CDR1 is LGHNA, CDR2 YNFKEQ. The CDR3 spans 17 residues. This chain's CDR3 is CASSQHRDSGSNQPQHF. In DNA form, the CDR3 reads TGTGCCAGCAGCCAACACCGGGACAGTGGATCAAATCAGCCCCAGCATTTT.

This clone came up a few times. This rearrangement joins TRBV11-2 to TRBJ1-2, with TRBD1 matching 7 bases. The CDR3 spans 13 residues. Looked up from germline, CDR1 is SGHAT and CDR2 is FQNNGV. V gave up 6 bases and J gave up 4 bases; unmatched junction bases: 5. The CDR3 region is CASRTGNGYGYTF. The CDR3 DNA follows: TGTGCCAGCAGGACAGGGAATGGCTATGGCTACACCTTC.

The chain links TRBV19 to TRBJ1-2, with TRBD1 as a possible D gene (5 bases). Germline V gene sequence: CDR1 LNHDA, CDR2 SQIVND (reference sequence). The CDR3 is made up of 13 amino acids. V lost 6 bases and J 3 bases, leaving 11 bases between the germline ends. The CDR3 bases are TGTGCCAGTAGGGGGGACTCATACTATGGCTACACCTTC. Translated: CASRGDSYYGYTF.

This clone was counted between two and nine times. Here the CDR3 reads CASSPEDSFRETQYF. The DNA of the CDR3 is TGCGCCAGCAGCCCAGAGGACTCCTTCCGGGAGACCCAGTACTTC. The chain recombines TRBV4-1 with TRBJ2-5; possibly TRBD2 for D (5 bases). Germline V lookup: CDR1 MGHRA, CDR2 YSYEKL. The CDR3 is 15 residues long. V gave up 4 bases and J gave up 5 bases, with 17 bases separating them.

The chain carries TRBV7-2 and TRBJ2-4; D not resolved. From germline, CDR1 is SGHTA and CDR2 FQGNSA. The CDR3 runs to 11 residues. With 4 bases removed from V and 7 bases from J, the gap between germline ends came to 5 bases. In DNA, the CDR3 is TGTGCCAGCAGCTCCGAGAACATTCAGTACTTC. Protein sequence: CASSSENIQYF.

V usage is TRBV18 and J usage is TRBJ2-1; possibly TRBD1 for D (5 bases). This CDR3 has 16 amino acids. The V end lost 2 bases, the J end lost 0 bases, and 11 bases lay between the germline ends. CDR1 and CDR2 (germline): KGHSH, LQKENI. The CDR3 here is CASSPRGLSSYNEQFF. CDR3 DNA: TGTGCCAGCTCACCAAGGGGTTTGAGCTCCTACAATGAGCAGTTCTTC.

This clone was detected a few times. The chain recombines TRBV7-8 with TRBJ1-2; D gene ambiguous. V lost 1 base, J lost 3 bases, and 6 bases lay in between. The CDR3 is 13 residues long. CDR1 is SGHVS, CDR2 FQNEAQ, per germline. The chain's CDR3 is CASSLGQDYGYTF. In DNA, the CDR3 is TGTGCCAGCAGCTTAGGTCAGGACTATGGCTACACCTTC. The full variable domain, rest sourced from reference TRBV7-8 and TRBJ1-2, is GAGVSQSPRYKVAKRGQDVALRCDPISGHVSLFWYQQALGQGPEFLTYFQNEAQLDKSGLPSDRFFAERPEGSVSTLKIQRTQQEDSAVYLCASSLGQDYGYTFGSGTRLTVV.

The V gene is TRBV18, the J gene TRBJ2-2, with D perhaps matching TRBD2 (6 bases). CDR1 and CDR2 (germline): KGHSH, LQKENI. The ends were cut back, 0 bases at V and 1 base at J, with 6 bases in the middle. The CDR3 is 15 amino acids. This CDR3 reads CASSPPGGNTGELFF. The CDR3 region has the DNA TGTGCCAGCTCACCACCGGGAGGGAACACCGGGGAGCTGTTTTTT.

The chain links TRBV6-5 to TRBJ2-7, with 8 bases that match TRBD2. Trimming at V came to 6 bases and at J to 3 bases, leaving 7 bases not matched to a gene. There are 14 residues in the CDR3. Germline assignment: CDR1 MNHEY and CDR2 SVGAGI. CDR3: CASSPGTRGYEQYF. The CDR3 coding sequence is TGTGCCAGCAGCCCCGGGACTAGAGGCTACGAGCAGTACTTC.

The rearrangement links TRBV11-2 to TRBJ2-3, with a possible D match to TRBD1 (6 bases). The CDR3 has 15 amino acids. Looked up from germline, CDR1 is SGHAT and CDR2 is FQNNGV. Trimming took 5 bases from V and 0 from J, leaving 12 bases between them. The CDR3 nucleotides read TGTGCCAGCAGCGGGGACACTGAAAGCACAGATACGCAGTATTTT. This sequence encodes CASSGDTESTDTQYF.

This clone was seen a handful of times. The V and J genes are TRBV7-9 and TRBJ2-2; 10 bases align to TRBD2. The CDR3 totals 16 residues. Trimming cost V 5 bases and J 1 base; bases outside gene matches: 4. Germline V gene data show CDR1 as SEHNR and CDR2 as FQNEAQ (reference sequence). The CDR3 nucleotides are TGTGCCAGCAGCCAGAGCGGGGGGGTGAACACCGGGGAGCTGTTTTTT. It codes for CASSQSGGVNTGELFF.

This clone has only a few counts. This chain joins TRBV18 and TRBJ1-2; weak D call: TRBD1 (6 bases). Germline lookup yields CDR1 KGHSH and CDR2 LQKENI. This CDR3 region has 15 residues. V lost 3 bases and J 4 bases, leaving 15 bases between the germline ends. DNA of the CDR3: TGTGCCAGCTCACCTCCATGGGCAGGGGCCTATGGCTACACCTTC. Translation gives CASSPPWAGAYGYTF.

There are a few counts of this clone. The CDR3 DNA follows: TGTGCCAGCAGCCCGGGTTCCCGGTCGGGGGAGCTGTTTTTT. Its translation is CASSPGSRSGELFF. This chain connects TRBV14 to TRBJ2-2; D is unclear. Germline lookup yields CDR1 SGHDN and CDR2 FVKESK. Trimming pared 4 bases from V and 8 bases from J, leaving 14 bases between. The CDR3 is made up of 14 amino acids.

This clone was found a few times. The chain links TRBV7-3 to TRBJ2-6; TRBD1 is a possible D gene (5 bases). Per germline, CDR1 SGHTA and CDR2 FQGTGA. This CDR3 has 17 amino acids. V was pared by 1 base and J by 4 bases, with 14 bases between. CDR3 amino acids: CASSLNAGPSGANVLTF. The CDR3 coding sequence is TGTGCCAGCAGCTTAAACGCAGGGCCGTCGGGGGCCAACGTCCTGACTTTC.

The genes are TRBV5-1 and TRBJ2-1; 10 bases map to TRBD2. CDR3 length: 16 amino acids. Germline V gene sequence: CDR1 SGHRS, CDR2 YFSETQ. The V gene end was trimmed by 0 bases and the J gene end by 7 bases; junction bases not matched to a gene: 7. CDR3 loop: CASSLVLAGVMNEQFF. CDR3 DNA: TGCGCCAGCAGCTTGGTCCTAGCGGGAGTTATGAATGAGCAGTTCTTC.

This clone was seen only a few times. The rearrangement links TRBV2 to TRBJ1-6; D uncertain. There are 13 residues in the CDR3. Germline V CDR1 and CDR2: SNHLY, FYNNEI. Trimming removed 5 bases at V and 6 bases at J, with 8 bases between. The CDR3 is CASSPEGNSPLHF. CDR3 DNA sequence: TGTGCCAGCAGTCCGGAGGGTAATTCACCCCTCCACTTT.